These T cell receptor beta chains were read from a single sample in a study of cytomegalovirus exposure and HLA in healthy donors. Clones were read by immunoSEQ multiplex PCR, and TCRdb kept only the in-frame ones, dropping some. There are more than 150,000 clones in the sample; roughly 87% occur only once, and more than 1.5% lies in the top ten. Sequencing was performed on PBMCs. The source of these receptors is a man aged 40-55 years in good health and CMV-seronegative. The CDR3 runs from the conserved cysteine through the conserved F or W. The D gene is left open where the match is weak. A row's size may be missing; if present it is once, few, many or a size class.

clone size,CDR3 length,J gene,D gene,V gene,CDR3 protein,CDR3 DNA
-,13,TRBJ1-1,-,TRBV28,CASRHTEIQETFF,TGTGCCAGCAGACATACAGAGATTCAAGAAACTTTCTTT
-,13,TRBJ2-2,-,TRBV7-6,CASSHANTGELFF,TGTGCCAGCAGCCATGCGAACACCGGGGAGCTGTTTTTT
once,16,TRBJ2-3,TRBD2,TRBV27,CASSFFSSGSTDTQYF,TGTGCCAGCAGTTTCTTCTCTAGCGGGAGCACAGATACGCAGTATTTT
-,16,TRBJ2-1,TRBD2,TRBV2,CASLQRGTSVYNEQFF,TGTGCCAGCCTCCAGAGAGGGACTAGCGTTTACAATGAGCAGTTCTTC
few,14,TRBJ2-7,-,TRBV30,CAWSVGGNPYEQYF,TGTGCCTGGAGTGTTGGCGGGAACCCCTACGAGCAGTACTTC
-,15,TRBJ1-2,-,TRBV19,CASSTRTAANYGYTF,TGTGCCAGTAGTACGAGGACAGCAGCTAACTATGGCTACACCTTC
-,14,TRBJ1-1,TRBD1,TRBV6-6,CASSSGQSNTEAFF,TGTGCCAGCAGTTCGGGACAGTCAAACACTGAAGCTTTCTTT
-,17,TRBJ1-1,-,TRBV14,CASSQFWGPHFFTEAFF,TGTGCCAGCAGCCAATTCTGGGGGCCCCATTTTTTCACTGAAGCTTTCTTT
-,17,TRBJ2-6,-,TRBV21-1,CASSTRGLFSGANVLTF,TGTGCCAGCAGCACCAGGGGCTTATTCTCTGGGGCCAACGTCCTGACTTTC
-,14,TRBJ1-1,-,TRBV11-3,CASSLEGYRDEAFF,TGTGCCAGCAGCTTAGAAGGGTATCGGGATGAAGCTTTCTTT
-,15,TRBJ1-2,TRBD1,TRBV19,CASSTPTTGSYGYTF,TGTGCCAGTAGTACACCCACGACAGGGTCCTATGGCTACACCTTC
-,15,TRBJ1-1,TRBD1,TRBV7-2,CASSFGGTGVSEAFF,TGTGCCAGCAGCTTCGGGGGGACAGGGGTCTCTGAAGCTTTCTTT
-,13,TRBJ1-2,-,TRBV7-2,CASSPRGRYGYTF,TGTGCCAGCAGCCCGCGGGGCAGGTATGGCTACACCTTC
-,12,TRBJ1-6,-,TRBV6-5,CASSTGASPLHF,TGTGCCAGCAGTACGGGAGCTTCACCCCTCCACTTT
-,16,TRBJ1-1,TRBD1,TRBV11-1,CASSSPTGAGDTEAFF,TGTGCCAGCAGCTCCCCGACAGGGGCGGGGGACACTGAAGCTTTCTTT
once,14,TRBJ2-7,TRBD1,TRBV7-9,CASSFPGQGYEQYF,TGTGCCAGCAGCTTCCCGGGACAGGGCTACGAGCAGTACTTC
-,15,TRBJ2-7,TRBD2,TRBV6-6,CASNHGSGLGVEQYF,TGTGCCAGCAATCATGGGTCCGGACTAGGGGTGGAGCAGTACTTC
-,16,TRBJ2-3,TRBD2,TRBV28,CASSSGTSGGYGTQYF,TGTGCCAGCAGCTCGGGGACTAGCGGGGGGTATGGTACGCAGTATTTT
few,16,TRBJ2-3,TRBD1,TRBV11-3,CASSPYTGVWVDTQYF,TGTGCCAGCAGTCCCTACACAGGGGTTTGGGTAGATACGCAGTATTTT
-,16,TRBJ2-2,TRBD2,TRBV2,CASSRLAGANTGELFF,TGTGCCAGCAGTCGACTAGCGGGGGCCAACACCGGGGAGCTGTTTTTT
few,14,TRBJ1-2,TRBD1,TRBV7-2,CASSPRTGEYGYTF,TGTGCCAGCAGCCCTCGGACAGGGGAGTATGGCTACACCTTC
-,12,TRBJ1-2,TRBD1,TRBV5-1,CASSEQGAGYTF,TGCGCCAGCAGCGAGCAGGGGGCTGGCTACACCTTC
-,14,TRBJ1-1,-,TRBV15,CATSRVTGSTEAFF,TGTGCCACCAGCAGAGTAACAGGGTCCACTGAAGCTTTCTTT
few,15,TRBJ2-7,-,TRBV28,CASSLGTVGAYEQYF,TGTGCCAGCAGTTTAGGGACGGTGGGGGCATACGAGCAGTACTTC
-,16,TRBJ1-3,-,TRBV7-2,CASSSKAGSSGNTIYF,TGTGCCAGCAGCTCAAAGGCGGGCAGCTCTGGAAACACCATATATTTT
-,13,TRBJ1-4,TRBD1,TRBV2,CASSYRGGEKLFF,TGTGCCAGCAGTTACAGGGGAGGTGAAAAACTGTTTTTT
-,17,TRBJ2-1,TRBD2,TRBV7-6,CASSSSGTTSTYNEQFF,TGTGCCAGCAGCTCTTCCGGGACTACCTCCACCTACAATGAGCAGTTCTTC
-,13,TRBJ2-2,-,TRBV27,CASSFTGTGELFF,TGTGCCAGCAGTTTCACGGGCACCGGGGAGCTGTTTTTT
-,15,TRBJ2-3,TRBD2,TRBV25-1,CASSVASGRTDTQYF,TGTGCCAGCAGTGTAGCTAGCGGGAGGACAGATACGCAGTATTTT
-,15,TRBJ2-2,-,TRBV5-1,CASSPSRANTGELFF,TGCGCCAGCAGCCCTAGCCGGGCCAACACCGGGGAGCTGTTTTTT
-,15,TRBJ2-6,-,TRBV18,CASSPDSGGANVLTF,TGTGCCAGCTCACCCGACAGTGGTGGGGCCAACGTCCTGACTTTC
-,17,TRBJ1-1,-,TRBV18,CASSPPPLSYGGDEAFF,TGTGCCAGCTCACCACCTCCCCTCTCCTACGGGGGGGATGAAGCTTTCTTT
-,16,TRBJ1-2,-,TRBV4-2,CASSQVAREGRLGYTF,TGTGCCAGCAGCCAAGTCGCCAGGGAAGGAAGGCTTGGCTACACCTTC
-,15,TRBJ1-2,-,TRBV7-9,CASSPPGLGTWGYTF,TGTGCCAGCAGTCCACCGGGACTTGGAACCTGGGGCTACACCTTC
few,15,TRBJ1-1,TRBD1,TRBV19,CASIKGQGRNTEAFF,TGTGCCAGTATAAAGGGACAGGGACGGAACACTGAAGCTTTCTTT
-,14,TRBJ2-7,TRBD1,TRBV27,CASSPDRGGYEQYF,TGTGCCAGCAGTCCCGACAGGGGGGGCTACGAGCAGTACTTC
-,15,TRBJ2-1,-,TRBV7-2,CASIQDRSSYNEQFF,TGTGCCAGCATCCAGGATAGAAGCTCCTACAATGAGCAGTTCTTC
once,15,TRBJ1-5,-,TRBV6-1,CASTRVRVDNQPQHF,TGTGCCAGCACCCGAGTCCGGGTAGATAATCAGCCCCAGCATTTT
-,14,TRBJ1-5,-,TRBV19,CASTLRGINQPQHF,TGTGCCAGTACTCTTAGGGGTATCAATCAGCCCCAGCATTTT
-,15,TRBJ1-3,-,TRBV2,CASSESIRVSVTIYF,TGTGCCAGCAGTGAATCTATCAGGGTCTCCGTCACCATATATTTT
-,16,TRBJ2-1,TRBD2,TRBV29-1,CSATLAGAPLYSEQFF,TGCAGCGCAACGCTAGCGGGAGCCCCTCTCTACAGTGAGCAGTTCTTC
-,15,TRBJ1-1,-,TRBV28,CASSFGGAVNTEAFF,TGTGCCAGCAGTTTTGGGGGGGCCGTGAACACTGAAGCTTTCTTT
few,20,TRBJ2-2,TRBD2,TRBV29-1,CSVPSLLTSGRVENTGELFF,TGCAGCGTTCCCTCATTGTTGACTAGCGGGAGGGTAGAGAACACCGGGGAGCTGTTTTTT
few,12,TRBJ1-5,-,TRBV19,CASSIVQGPQHF,TGTGCCAGTAGTATTGTACAGGGACCCCAGCATTTT
-,19,TRBJ2-5,TRBD1,TRBV14,CASSQDRWGTGWNQETQYF,TGTGCCAGCAGCCAAGATCGGTGGGGGACAGGGTGGAATCAAGAGACCCAGTACTTC
-,16,TRBJ2-3,TRBD2,TRBV18,CASSPRGAGESDTQYF,TGTGCCAGCTCACCACGAGGAGCGGGAGAATCAGATACGCAGTATTTT
once,15,TRBJ1-2,TRBD1,TRBV7-6,CASNDPGTGDSGYTF,TGTGCCAGCAACGATCCCGGGACAGGGGATAGCGGCTACACCTTC
once,16,TRBJ1-3,TRBD1,TRBV23-1,CASSYDRGPSGNTIYF,TGCGCCAGCAGCTACGACAGGGGGCCATCTGGAAACACCATATATTTT
few,12,TRBJ1-1,-,TRBV30,CAWKGENTEAFF,TGTGCCTGGAAAGGAGAGAACACTGAAGCTTTCTTT
-,17,TRBJ2-2,TRBD1,TRBV5-1,CASSFPGRGRDTGELFF,TGCGCCAGCAGCTTTCCCGGAAGGGGGCGCGACACCGGGGAGCTGTTTTTT